This TCR beta chain was retrieved from a study of blood T cell repertoires in COVID-19. The CDR3 runs 11 residues. CDR1 SNHLY and CDR2 FYNNEI come from the germline V gene. Trimming pared 6 bases from V and 3 bases from J, leaving 2 bases between. The table came from immunoSEQ multiplex PCR; TCRdb's copy has only in-frame clones and leaves some out. The sample lists over 200,000 clones, roughly 80% occurring once. The chain couples TRBV2 to TRBJ2-2, with unresolved D. Sequencing was carried out using peripheral blood. This sequence originates from a human donor in a cohort sampled during active COVID-19. CDR3 coding DNA: TGTGCCAGCAGCTACACCGGGGAGCTGTTTTTT. Protein product: CASSYTGELFF. Complete variable domain (other parts from reference TRBV2 and TRBJ2-2): EPEVTQTPSHQVTQMGQEVILRCVPISNHLYFYWYRQILGQKVEFLVSFYNNEISEKSEIFDDQFSVERPDGSNFTLKIRSTKLEDSAMYFCASSYTGELFFGEGSRLTVL.